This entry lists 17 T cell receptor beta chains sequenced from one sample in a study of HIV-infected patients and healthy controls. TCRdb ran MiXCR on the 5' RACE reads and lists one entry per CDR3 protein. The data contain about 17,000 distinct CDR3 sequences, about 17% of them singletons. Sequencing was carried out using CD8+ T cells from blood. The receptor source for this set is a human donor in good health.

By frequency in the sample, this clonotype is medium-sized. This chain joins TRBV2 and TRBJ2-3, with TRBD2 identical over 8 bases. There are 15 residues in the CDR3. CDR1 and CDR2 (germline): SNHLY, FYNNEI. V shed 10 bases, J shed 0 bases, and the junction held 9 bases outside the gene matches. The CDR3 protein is CATTGGTSSTDTQYF. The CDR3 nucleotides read TGTGCCACCACGGGGGGGACTTCTAGCACAGATACGCAGTATTTT.

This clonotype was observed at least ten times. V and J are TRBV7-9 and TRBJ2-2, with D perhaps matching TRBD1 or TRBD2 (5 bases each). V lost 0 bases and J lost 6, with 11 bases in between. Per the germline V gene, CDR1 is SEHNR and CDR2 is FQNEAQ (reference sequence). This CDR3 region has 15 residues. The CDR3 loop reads CASSLAMGVPGELFF. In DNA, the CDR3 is TGTGCCAGCAGCTTAGCGATGGGGGTACCCGGGGAGCTGTTTTTT.

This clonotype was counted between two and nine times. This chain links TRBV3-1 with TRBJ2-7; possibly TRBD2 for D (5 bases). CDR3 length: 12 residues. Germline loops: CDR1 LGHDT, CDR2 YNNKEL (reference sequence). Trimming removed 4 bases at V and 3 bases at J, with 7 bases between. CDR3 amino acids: CASSPDYYEQYF. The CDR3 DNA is TGTGCCAGCAGCCCTGACTACTACGAGCAGTACTTC.

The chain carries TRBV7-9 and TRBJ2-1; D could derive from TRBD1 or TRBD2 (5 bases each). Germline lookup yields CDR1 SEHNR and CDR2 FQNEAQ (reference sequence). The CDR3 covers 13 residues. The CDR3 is CATRGPRKNEQFF. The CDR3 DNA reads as TGTGCTACGAGGGGACCCAGGAAGAATGAGCAGTTCTTC.

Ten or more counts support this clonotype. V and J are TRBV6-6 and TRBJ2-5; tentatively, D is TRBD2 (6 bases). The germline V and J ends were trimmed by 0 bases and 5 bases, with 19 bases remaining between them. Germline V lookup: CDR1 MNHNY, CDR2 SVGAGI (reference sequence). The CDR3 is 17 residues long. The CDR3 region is CASSYSNPLLARETQYF. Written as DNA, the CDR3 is TGTGCCAGCAGTTACTCCAACCCCCTTCTAGCGAGGGAGACCCAGTACTTC.

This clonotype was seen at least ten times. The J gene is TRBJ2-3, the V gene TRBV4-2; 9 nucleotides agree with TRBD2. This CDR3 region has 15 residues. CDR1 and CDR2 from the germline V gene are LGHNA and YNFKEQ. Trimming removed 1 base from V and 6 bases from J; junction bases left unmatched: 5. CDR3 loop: CASSQGTSVSDTQYF. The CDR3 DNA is TGTGCCAGCAGCCAAGGGACTAGCGTGTCGGATACGCAGTATTTT.

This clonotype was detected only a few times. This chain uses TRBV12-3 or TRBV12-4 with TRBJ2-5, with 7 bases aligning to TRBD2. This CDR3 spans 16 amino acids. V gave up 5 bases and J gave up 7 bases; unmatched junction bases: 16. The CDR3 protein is CASSPAQPTSRGTQYF. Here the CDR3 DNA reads TGTGCCAGCAGTCCCGCCCAACCGACTAGCCGAGGGACCCAGTACTTC.

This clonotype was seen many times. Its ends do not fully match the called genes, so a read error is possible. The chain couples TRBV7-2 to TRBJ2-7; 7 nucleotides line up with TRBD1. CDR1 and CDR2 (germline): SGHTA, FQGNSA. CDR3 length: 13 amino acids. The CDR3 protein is CASTPLSGTAFSF. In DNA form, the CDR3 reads TGTGCCAGCACCCCTCTGTCCGGGACAGCCTTCTCCTTC.

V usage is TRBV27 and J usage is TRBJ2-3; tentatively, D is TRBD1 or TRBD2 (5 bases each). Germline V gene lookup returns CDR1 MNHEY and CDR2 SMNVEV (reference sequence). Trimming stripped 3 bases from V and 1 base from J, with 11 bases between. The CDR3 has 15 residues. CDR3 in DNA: TGTGCCAGCAGTTTGGTCAGGGAGCGCACAGATACGCAGTATTTT. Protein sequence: CASSLVRERTDTQYF.

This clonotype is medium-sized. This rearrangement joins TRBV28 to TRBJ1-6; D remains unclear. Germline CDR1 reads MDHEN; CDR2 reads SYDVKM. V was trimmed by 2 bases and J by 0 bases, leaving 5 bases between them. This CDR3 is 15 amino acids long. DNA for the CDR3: TGTGCCAGCAGTTTAGGGAGCTCCTATAATTCACCCCTCCACTTT. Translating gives CASSLGSSYNSPLHF.

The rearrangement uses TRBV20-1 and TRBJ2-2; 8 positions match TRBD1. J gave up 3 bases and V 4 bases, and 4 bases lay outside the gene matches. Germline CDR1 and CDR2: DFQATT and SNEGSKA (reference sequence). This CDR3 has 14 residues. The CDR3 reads CSAKPGQDTGELFF. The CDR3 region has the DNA TGCAGTGCTAAACCGGGACAGGACACCGGGGAGCTGTTTTTT.

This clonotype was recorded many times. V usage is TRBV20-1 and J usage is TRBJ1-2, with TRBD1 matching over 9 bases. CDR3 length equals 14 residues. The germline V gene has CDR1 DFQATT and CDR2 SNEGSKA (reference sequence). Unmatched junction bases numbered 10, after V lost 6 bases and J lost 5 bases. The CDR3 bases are TGCAGTGCCGTGACACCGGGACAGGGATATGGCTACACCTTC. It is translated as CSAVTPGQGYGYTF.

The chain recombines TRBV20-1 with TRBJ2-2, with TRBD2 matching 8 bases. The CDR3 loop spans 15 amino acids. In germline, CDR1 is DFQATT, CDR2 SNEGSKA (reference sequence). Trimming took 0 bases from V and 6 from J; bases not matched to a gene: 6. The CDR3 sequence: CSAREAAGGAGELFF. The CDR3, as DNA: TGCAGTGCTAGAGAAGCGGCGGGAGGCGCCGGGGAGCTGTTTTTT.

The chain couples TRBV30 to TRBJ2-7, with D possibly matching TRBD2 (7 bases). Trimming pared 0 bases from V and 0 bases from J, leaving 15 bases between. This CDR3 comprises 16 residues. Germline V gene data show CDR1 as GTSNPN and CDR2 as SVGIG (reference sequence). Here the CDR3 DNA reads TGTGCCTGGAGTGTCGGGGGGCAAACGAGCTCCTACGAGCAGTACTTC. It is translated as CAWSVGGQTSSYEQYF.

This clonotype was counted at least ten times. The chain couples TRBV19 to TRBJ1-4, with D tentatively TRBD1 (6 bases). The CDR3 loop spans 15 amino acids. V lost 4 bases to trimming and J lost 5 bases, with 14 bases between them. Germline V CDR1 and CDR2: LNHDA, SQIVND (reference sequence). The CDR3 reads CASSTDRFQNEKLFF. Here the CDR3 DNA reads TGTGCCAGTAGTACCGACAGGTTTCAAAATGAAAAACTGTTTTTT.

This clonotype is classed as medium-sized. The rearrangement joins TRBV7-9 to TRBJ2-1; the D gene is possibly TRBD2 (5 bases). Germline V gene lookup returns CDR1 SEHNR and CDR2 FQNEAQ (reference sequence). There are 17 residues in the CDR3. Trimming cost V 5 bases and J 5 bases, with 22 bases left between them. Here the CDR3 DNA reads TGTGCCAGCAGCCCTAGCCCCTTTGGGCCTCTCCACAATGAGCAGTTCTTC. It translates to CASSPSPFGPLHNEQFF.

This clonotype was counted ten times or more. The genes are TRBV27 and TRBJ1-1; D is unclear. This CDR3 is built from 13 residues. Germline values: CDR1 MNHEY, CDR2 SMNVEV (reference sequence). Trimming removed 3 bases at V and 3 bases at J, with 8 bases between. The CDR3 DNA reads TGTGCCAGCAGTTTTTTCGGAGACACTGAAGCTTTCTTT. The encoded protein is CASSFFGDTEAFF.